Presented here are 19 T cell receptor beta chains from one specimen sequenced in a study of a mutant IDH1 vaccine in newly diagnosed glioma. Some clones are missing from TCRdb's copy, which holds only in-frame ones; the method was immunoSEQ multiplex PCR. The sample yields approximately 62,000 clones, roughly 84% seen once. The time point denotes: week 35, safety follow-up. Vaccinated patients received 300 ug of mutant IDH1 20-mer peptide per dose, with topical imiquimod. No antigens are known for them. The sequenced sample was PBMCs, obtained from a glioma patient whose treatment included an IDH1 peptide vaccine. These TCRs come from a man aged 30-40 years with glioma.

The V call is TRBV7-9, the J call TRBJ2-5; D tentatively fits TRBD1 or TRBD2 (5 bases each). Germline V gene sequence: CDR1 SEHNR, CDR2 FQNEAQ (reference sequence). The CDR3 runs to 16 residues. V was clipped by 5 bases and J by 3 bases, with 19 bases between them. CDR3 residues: CASSIGETVGEETQYF. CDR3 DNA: TGTGCCAGCAGCATAGGGGAGACAGTCGGAGAAGAGACCCAGTACTTC.

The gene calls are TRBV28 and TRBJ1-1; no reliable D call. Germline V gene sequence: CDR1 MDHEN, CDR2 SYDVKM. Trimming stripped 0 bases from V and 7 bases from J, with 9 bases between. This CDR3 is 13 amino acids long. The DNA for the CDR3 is TGTGCCAGCAGTTTATGGCTTCCTGGTGAAGCTTTCTTT. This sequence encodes CASSLWLPGEAFF.

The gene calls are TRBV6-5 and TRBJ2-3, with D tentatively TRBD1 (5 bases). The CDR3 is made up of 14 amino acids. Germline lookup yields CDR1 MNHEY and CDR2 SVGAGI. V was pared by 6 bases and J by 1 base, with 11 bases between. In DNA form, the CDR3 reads TGTGCCAGCAGCCTCAAAGGGGGCACAGATACGCAGTATTTT. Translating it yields CASSLKGGTDTQYF.

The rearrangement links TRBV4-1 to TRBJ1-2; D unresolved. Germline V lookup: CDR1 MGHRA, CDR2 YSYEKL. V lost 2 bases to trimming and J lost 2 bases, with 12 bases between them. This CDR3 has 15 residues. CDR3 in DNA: TGCGCCAGCAGCCAACCCCGGAATTTCAACTATGGCTACACCTTC. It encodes CASSQPRNFNYGYTF.

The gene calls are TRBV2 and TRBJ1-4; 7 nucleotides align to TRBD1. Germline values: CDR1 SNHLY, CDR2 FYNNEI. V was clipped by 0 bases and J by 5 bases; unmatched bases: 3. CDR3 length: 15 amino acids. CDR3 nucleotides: TGTGCCAGCAGTGAAGCGAACAGGGGAAATGAAAAACTGTTTTTT. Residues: CASSEANRGNEKLFF.

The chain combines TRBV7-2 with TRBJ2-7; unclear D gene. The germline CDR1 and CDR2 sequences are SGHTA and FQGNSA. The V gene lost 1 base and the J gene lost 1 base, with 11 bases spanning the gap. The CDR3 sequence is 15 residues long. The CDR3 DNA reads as TGTGCCAGCAGCTTAGGGGCAGTTCCTTCCTACGAGCAGTACTTC. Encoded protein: CASSLGAVPSYEQYF.

The DNA of the CDR3 is TGTGCCAGCAGCTTAGGGCGGGGGGGTCAATATCCCTCCTACGAGCAGTACTTC. It yields the protein CASSLGRGGQYPSYEQYF. This chain joins TRBV11-2 and TRBJ2-7; 9 positions agree with TRBD2. The V gene end was trimmed by 1 base and the J gene end by 0 bases; junction bases not matched to a gene: 10. Germline V gene data show CDR1 as SGHAT and CDR2 as FQNNGV. The CDR3 loop spans 18 amino acids.

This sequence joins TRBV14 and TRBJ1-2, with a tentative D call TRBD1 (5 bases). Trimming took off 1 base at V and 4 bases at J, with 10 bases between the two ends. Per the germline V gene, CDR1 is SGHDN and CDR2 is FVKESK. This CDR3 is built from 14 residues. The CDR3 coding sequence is TGTGCCAGCAGCCAAGGGCAGGGAATCTATGGCTACACCTTC. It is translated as CASSQGQGIYGYTF. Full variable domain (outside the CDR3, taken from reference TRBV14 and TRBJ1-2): EAGVTQFPSHSVIEKGQTVTLRCDPISGHDNLYWYRRVMGKEIKFLLHFVKESKQDESGMPNNRFLAERTGGTYSTLKVQPAELEDSGVYFCASSQGQGIYGYTFGSGTRLTVV.

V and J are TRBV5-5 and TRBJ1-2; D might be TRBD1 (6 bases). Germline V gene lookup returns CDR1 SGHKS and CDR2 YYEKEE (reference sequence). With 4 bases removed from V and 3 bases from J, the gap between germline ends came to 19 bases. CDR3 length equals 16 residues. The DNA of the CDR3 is TGTGCCAGCAGCCGTCGGGCCAGGGACAATGACTATGGCTACACCTTC. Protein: CASSRRARDNDYGYTF.

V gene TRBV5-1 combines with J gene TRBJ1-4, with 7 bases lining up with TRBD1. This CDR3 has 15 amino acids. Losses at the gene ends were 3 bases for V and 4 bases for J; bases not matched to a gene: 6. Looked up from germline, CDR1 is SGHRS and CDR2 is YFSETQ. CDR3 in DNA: TGCGCCAGCAGCTCCTGGACAGGAAATAATGAAAAACTGTTTTTT. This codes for CASSSWTGNNEKLFF.

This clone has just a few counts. The CDR3 DNA follows: TGTGCCAGCAGAGGACAGGGAGGGACTGAAGCTTTCTTT. It is translated as CASRGQGGTEAFF. The rearrangement links TRBV2 to TRBJ1-1; 8 nucleotides align to TRBD1. Germline V gives CDR1 SNHLY, CDR2 FYNNEI. This CDR3 comprises 13 residues. V was pared by 6 bases and J by 5 bases, with 5 bases of the junction left unmatched.

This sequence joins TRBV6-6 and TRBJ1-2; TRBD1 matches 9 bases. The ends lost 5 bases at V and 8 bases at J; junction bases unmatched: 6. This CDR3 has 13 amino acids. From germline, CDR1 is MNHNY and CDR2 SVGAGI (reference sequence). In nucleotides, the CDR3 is TGTGCCAGCAGTAGACAGGGGGTTAACGGCTACACCTTC. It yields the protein CASSRQGVNGYTF.

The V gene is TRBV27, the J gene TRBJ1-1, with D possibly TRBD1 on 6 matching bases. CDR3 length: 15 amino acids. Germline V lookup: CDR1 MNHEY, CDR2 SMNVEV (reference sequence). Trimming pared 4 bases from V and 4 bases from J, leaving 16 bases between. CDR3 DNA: TGTGCCAGCAGTTCGCCCGGCAGGGGCGCCACTGAAGCTTTCTTT. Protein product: CASSSPGRGATEAFF.

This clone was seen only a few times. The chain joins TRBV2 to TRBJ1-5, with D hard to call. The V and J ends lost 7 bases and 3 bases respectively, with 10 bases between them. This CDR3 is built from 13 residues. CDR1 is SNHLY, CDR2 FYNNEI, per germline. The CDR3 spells CASTSFVNQPQHF. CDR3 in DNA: TGTGCCAGCACCTCATTCGTCAATCAGCCCCAGCATTTT.

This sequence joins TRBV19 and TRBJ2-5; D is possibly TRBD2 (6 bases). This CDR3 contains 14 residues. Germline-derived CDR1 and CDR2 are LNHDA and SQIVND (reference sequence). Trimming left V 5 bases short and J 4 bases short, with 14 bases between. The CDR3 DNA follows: TGTGCCAGTAGTTGGAGGGTTTCGGGAGAGACCCAGTACTTC. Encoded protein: CASSWRVSGETQYF.

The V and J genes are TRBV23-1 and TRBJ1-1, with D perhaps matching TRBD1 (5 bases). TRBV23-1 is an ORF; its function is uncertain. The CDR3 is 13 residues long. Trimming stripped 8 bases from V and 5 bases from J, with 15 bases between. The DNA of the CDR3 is TGCGCCAGCGGGAAGGGGAACAGAACTGAAGCTTTCTTT. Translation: CASGKGNRTEAFF.

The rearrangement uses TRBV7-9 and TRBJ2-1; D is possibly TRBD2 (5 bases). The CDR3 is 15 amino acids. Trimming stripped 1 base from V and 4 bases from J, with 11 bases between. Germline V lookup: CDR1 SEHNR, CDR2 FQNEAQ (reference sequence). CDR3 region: CASSLGRTGYNEQFF. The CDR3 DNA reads TGTGCCAGCAGCTTAGGGAGGACGGGGTACAATGAGCAGTTCTTC.

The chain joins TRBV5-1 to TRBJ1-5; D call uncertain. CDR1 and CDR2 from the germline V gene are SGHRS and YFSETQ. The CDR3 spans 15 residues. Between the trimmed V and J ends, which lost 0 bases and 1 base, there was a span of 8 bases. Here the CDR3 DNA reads TGCGCCAGCAGCTTGGCCGCTGGAAGCAATCAGCCCCAGCATTTT. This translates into CASSLAAGSNQPQHF.

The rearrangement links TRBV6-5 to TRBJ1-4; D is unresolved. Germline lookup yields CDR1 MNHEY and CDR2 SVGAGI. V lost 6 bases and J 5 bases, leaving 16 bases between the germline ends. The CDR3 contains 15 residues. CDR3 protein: CASRSGGAENEKLFF. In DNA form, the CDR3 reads TGTGCCAGCAGGTCGGGTGGAGCAGAAAATGAAAAACTGTTTTTT.